Sequencing of this T cell receptor (beta chain) was carried out in a study of blood T cell repertoires in COVID-19. Study at large: COVID-19 samples, acute and convalescent, were from the United States, Italy and Spain. PBMCs, B-cell-depleted T cells, or T cells provided the cDNA or gDNA that made up the material.

This clone appeared a single time. This sample includes further DNA sequences coding for the same CDR3. CDR1 and CDR2 from the germline V gene are MNHEY and SVGEGT. This CDR3 contains 14 residues. The ends were cut back, 2 bases at V and 8 bases at J, with 15 bases in the middle. Profiling relied on immunoSEQ multiplex PCR, and the TCRdb table lists in-frame clones only, not all of them. The table records about 260,000 clones, about 89% of them present only once. The sequence was obtained from a man aged 35 to 55 who had recovered from COVID-19. The chain uses TRBV6-2 or TRBV6-3 and TRBJ1-2; no definite D call. Input material: peripheral blood. CDR3 residues: CASSYPTGGYGYTF. The CDR3 coding sequence is TGTGCCAGCAGTTACCCGACGGGAGGCTACGGCTACACCTTC.